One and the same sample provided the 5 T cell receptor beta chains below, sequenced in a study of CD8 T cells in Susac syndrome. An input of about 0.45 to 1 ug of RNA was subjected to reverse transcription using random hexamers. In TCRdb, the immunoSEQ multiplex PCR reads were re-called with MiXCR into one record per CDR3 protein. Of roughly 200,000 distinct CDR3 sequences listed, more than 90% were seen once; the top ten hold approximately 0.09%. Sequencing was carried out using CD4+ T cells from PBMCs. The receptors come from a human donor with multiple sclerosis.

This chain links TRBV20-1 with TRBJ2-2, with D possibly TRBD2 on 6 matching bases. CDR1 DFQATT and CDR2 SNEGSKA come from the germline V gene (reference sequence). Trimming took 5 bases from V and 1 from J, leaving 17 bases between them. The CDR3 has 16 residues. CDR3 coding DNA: TGCAGTGCTTTTTCTGTCTGGGGAGGGAACACCGGGGAGCTGTTTTTT. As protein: CSAFSVWGGNTGELFF.

The CDR3 loop is CAWSSTGGKKGGANVLTF. In nucleotides, the CDR3 is TGTGCCTGGAGTTCTACAGGGGGCAAAAAAGGTGGGGCCAACGTCCTGACTTTC. This sequence joins TRBV30 and TRBJ2-6; 9 positions match TRBD1. This CDR3 has 18 residues. With 2 bases clipped from V and 3 bases from J, the junction kept 11 bases outside the gene matches. CDR1 is GTSNPN and CDR2 is SVGIG in the germline V gene (reference sequence). Filled out from reference TRBV30 and TRBJ2-6, the complete variable domain reads SQTIHQWPATLVQPVGSPLSLECTVEGTSNPNLYWYRQAAGRGLQLLFYSVGIGQISSEVPQNLSASRPQDRQFILSSKKLLLSDSGFYLCAWSSTGGKKGGANVLTFGAGSRLTVL.

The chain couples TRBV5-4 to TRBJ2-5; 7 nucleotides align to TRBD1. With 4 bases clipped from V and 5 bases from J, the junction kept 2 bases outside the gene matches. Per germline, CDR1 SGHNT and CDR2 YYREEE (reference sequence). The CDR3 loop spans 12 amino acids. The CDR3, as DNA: TGTGCCAGCAGCATGGACAGGGAGACCCAGTACTTC. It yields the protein CASSMDRETQYF.

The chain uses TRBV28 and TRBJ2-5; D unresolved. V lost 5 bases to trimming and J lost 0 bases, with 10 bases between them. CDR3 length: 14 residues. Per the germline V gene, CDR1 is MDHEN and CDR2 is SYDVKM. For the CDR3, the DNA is TGTGCCAGCAGTCCGCGAAATCACCAAGAGACCCAGTACTTC. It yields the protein CASSPRNHQETQYF.

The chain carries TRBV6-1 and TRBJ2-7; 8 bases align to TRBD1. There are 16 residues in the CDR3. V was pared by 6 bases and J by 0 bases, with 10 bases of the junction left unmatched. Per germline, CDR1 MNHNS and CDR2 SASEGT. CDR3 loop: CASRSQGAGYSYEQYF. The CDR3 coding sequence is TGTGCCAGCAGGAGCCAGGGGGCTGGTTACTCCTACGAGCAGTACTTC.